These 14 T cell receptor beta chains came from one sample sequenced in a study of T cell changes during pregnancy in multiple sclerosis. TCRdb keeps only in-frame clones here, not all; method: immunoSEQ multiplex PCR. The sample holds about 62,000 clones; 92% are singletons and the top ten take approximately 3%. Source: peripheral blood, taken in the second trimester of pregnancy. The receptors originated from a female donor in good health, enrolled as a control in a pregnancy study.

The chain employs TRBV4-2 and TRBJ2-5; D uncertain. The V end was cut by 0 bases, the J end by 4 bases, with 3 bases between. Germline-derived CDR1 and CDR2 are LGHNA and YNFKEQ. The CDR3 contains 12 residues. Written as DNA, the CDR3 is TGTGCCAGCAGCCAAGATCTAGAGACCCAGTACTTC. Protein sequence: CASSQDLETQYF.

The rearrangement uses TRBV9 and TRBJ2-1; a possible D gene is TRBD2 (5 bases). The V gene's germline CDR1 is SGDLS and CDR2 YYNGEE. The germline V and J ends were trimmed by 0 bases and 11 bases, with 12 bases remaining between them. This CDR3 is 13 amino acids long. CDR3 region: CASSVGGLAKQFF. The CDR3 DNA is TGTGCCAGCAGCGTAGGCGGACTCGCAAAGCAGTTCTTC.

The CDR3 DNA sequence: TGTGCCAGCAGCTCGGGACAGGGACCTAATTCACCCCTCCACTTT. Protein: CASSSGQGPNSPLHF. The chain is built from TRBV11-3 and TRBJ1-6; TRBD1 matches 9 bases. The CDR3 totals 15 residues. Germline V CDR1 and CDR2: SGHNT, YENEEA. The trim removed 4 bases at V and 6 bases at J, leaving 4 bases unmatched.

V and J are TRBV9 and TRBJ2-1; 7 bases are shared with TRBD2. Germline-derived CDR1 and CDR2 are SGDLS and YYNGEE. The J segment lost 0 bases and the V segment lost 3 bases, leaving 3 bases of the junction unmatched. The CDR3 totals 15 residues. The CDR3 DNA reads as TGTGCCAGCAGCGCCGGGGGGAGCTCCTACAATGAGCAGTTCTTC. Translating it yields CASSAGGSSYNEQFF.

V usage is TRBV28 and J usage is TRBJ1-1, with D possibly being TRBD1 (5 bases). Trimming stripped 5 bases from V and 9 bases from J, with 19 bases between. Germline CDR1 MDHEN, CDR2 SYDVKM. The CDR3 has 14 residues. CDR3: CASSALGAAVQAFF. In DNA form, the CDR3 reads TGTGCCAGCAGTGCTCTTGGGGCTGCGGTCCAAGCTTTCTTT. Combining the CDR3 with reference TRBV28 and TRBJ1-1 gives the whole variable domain DVKVTQSSRYLVKRTGEKVFLECVQDMDHENMFWYRQDPGLGLRLIYFSYDVKMKEKGDIPEGYSVSREKKERFSLILESASTNQTSMYLCASSALGAAVQAFFGQGTRLTVV.

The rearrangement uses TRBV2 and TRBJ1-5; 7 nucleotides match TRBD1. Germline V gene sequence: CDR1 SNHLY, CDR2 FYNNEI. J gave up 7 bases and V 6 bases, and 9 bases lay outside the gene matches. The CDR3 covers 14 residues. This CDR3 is CASSGDSRLQPQHF. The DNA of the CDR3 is TGTGCCAGCAGCGGGGACAGTCGTTTGCAGCCCCAGCATTTT.

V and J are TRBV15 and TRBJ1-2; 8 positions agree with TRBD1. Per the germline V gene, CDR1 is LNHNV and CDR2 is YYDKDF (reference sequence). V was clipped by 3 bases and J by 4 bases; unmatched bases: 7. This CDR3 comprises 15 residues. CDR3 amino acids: CATSRERQGSYGYTF. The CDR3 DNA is TGTGCCACCAGCAGGGAAAGACAGGGGAGCTATGGCTACACCTTC.

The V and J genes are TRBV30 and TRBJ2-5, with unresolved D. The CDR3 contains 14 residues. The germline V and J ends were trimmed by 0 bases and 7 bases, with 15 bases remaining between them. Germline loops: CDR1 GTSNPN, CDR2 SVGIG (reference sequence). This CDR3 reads CAWSVELSSGTQYF. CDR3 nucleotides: TGTGCCTGGAGTGTCGAGCTTTCTTCAGGGACCCAGTACTTC. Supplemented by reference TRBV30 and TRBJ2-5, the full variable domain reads SQTIHQWPATLVQPVGSPLSLECTVEGTSNPNLYWYRQAAGRGLQLLFYSVGIGQISSEVPQNLSASRPQDRQFILSSKKLLLSDSGFYLCAWSVELSSGTQYFGPGTRLLVL.

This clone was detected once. The CDR3 DNA reads as TGCGCCAGCATGGGACAGGGTGGTGGAGAAAAACTGTTTTTT. Translation: CASMGQGGGEKLFF. The genes are TRBV5-1 and TRBJ1-4; 9 nucleotides line up with TRBD1. The V segment lost 6 bases and the J segment 8 bases; nucleotides outside the gene matches: 8. Germline V lookup: CDR1 SGHRS, CDR2 YFSETQ. This CDR3 is 14 amino acids long.

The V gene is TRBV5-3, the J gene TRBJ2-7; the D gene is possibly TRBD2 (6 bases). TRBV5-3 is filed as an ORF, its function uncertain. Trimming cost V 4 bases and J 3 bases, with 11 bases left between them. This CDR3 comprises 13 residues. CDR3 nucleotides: TGTGCCAGAAGCCCGGGACTGAACTACGAGCAGTACTTC. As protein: CARSPGLNYEQYF.

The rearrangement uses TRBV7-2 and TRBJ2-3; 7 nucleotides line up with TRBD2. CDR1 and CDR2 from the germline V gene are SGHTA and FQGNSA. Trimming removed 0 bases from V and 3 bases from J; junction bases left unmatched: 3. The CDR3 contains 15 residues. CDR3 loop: CASSLASSGTDTQYF. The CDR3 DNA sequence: TGTGCCAGCAGCTTAGCGTCTAGCGGAACAGATACGCAGTATTTT.

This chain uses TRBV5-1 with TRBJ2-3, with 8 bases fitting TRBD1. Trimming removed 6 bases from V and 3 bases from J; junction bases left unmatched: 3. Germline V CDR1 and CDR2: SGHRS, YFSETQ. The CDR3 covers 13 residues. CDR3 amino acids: CASKRDRTDTQYF. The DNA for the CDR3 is TGCGCCAGCAAGAGGGACAGGACAGATACGCAGTATTTT.

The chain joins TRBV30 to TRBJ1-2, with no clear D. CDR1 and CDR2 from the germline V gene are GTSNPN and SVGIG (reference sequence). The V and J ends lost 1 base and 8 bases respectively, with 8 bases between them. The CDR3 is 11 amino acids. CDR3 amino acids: CAWSGGRGYTF. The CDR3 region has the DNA TGTGCCTGGAGTGGAGGGCGAGGCTACACCTTC.

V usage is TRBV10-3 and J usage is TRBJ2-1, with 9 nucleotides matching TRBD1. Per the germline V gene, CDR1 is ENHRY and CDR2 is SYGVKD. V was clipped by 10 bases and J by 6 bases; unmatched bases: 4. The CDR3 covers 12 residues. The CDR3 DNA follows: TGTGCCACTCAACAGGGGGCCAATGAGCAGTTCTTC. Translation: CATQQGANEQFF.